What follows are 6 T cell receptor beta chains derived from one specimen sequenced in a study of blood T cell repertoires in COVID-19. Data came from immunoSEQ multiplex PCR; TCRdb stores just in-frame clones and leaves some out. The table lists 150,000 to 200,000 clones, approximately 90% of them singletons. Sequencing used peripheral blood. Receptors originate from a woman in her 70s with COVID-19, enrolled during active disease.

The chain combines TRBV2 with TRBJ2-3; 8 nucleotides match TRBD1. The CDR3 length is 17 residues. CDR1 SNHLY and CDR2 FYNNEI come from the germline V gene. Trimming removed 4 bases from V and 6 bases from J; junction bases left unmatched: 15. Written as DNA, the CDR3 is TGTGCCAGCAGTGCGGTCCCAGGACAGGGTGTTTGGGATACGCAGTATTTT. The encoded protein is CASSAVPGQGVWDTQYF.

The rearrangement uses TRBV6-5 and TRBJ1-6; D might be TRBD1 (6 bases). V was clipped by 6 bases and J by 7 bases, with 13 bases between them. The germline gives CDR1 MNHEY, CDR2 SVGAGI. The CDR3 is 14 residues long. As DNA, the CDR3 is TGTGCCAGCAGCGGCCCAACAGGGAATTCACCCCTCCACTTT. It yields the protein CASSGPTGNSPLHF.

Here the CDR3 reads CASSSTNGEDTQYF. The CDR3 nucleotides read TGTGCCAGCAGCTCGACCAACGGGGAAGATACGCAGTATTTT. This rearrangement joins TRBV11-2 to TRBJ2-3, with a weak D call TRBD2 (5 bases). V lost 4 bases to trimming and J lost 5 bases, with 13 bases between them. Germline V gene lookup returns CDR1 SGHAT and CDR2 FQNNGV. The CDR3 is made up of 14 amino acids.

The chain is built from TRBV5-1 and TRBJ1-4, with D unresolved. The CDR3 runs 15 residues. Germline assignment: CDR1 SGHRS and CDR2 YFSETQ. With 0 bases removed from V and 8 bases from J, the gap between germline ends came to 14 bases. This chain's CDR3 is CASSLVPGVREKLFF. DNA for the CDR3: TGCGCCAGCAGCTTGGTTCCCGGAGTTCGGGAAAAACTGTTTTTT.

The V call is TRBV30, the J call TRBJ1-5, with unresolved D. The CDR3 sequence is 13 residues long. Germline-derived CDR1 and CDR2 are GTSNPN and SVGIG (reference sequence). V gave up 2 bases and J gave up 5 bases, with 10 bases separating them. This chain's CDR3 is CAWSSAGYQPQHF. The CDR3, as DNA: TGTGCCTGGAGTTCGGCAGGATATCAGCCCCAGCATTTT.

V is TRBV9 and J is TRBJ1-6, with a weak D call TRBD1 (6 bases). Trimming removed 3 bases from V and 6 bases from J, with 13 bases in between. The CDR3 has 15 residues. Germline V gene lookup returns CDR1 SGDLS and CDR2 YYNGEE. The CDR3 sequence is CASSALGDTNSPLHF. The CDR3, as DNA: TGTGCCAGCAGCGCCTTGGGGGACACTAATTCACCCCTCCACTTT. The whole variable domain, remainder taken from reference TRBV9 and TRBJ1-6, is DSGVTQTPKHLITATGQRVTLRCSPRSGDLSVYWYQQSLDQGLQFLIQYYNGEERAKGNILERFSAQQFPDLHSELNLSSLELGDSALYFCASSALGDTNSPLHFGNGTRLTVT.